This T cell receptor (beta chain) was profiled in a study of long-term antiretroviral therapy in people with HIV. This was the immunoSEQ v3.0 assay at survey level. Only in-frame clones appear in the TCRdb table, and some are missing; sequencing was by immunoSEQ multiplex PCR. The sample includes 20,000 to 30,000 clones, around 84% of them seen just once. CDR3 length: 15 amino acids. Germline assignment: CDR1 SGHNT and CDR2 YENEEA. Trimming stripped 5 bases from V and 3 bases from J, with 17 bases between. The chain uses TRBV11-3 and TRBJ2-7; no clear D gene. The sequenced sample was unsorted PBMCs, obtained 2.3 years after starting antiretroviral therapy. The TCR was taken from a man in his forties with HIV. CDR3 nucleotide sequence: TGTGCCAGCAGCCCCCGGCTAGGGTTTGGCTACGAGCAGTACTTC. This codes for CASSPRLGFGYEQYF.